A single sample is the source of the 27 T cell receptor beta chains below, sequenced in a study of a mutant IDH1 vaccine in newly diagnosed glioma. Time point of the sample: baseline, week 1 (first vaccination visit). Treatment in this sample: pre-vaccination baseline after standard-of-care therapy. Produced via immunoSEQ multiplex PCR; TCRdb's table is partial and in-frame only. The sample includes 70,000 to 95,000 clones, roughly 80% of them seen just once. Sequenced here: PBMCs, sampled from a glioma patient treated with radiotherapy, temozolomide or both. The origin of the receptors is a man between 40 and 49 years old with glioma. Some clones in this sample may be carry-over from other donors' samples.

This chain connects TRBV30 to TRBJ1-2; the D is unclear. V was cut by 1 base and J by 4 bases, with 7 bases left in between. This CDR3 contains 12 residues. CDR1 is GTSNPN, CDR2 SVGIG, per germline (reference sequence). CDR3: CAWSGGLYGYTF. In DNA form, the CDR3 reads TGTGCCTGGAGTGGAGGGCTCTATGGCTACACCTTC.

The chain is built from TRBV9 and TRBJ1-1; TRBD1 is a possible D gene (5 bases). V lost 0 bases to trimming and J lost 2 bases, with 11 bases between them. Looked up from germline, CDR1 is SGDLS and CDR2 is YYNGEE. The CDR3 covers 15 residues. CDR3 sequence (DNA): TGTGCCAGCAGCGTAGGTCGGACACGTAACACTGAAGCTTTCTTT. It yields the protein CASSVGRTRNTEAFF.

This clone was detected only once. The chain uses TRBV5-4 and TRBJ1-2; D unclear. Germline assignment: CDR1 SGHNT and CDR2 YYREEE (reference sequence). This CDR3 has 13 amino acids. Between the trimmed V and J ends, which lost 0 bases and 3 bases, there was a span of 6 bases. The CDR3 nucleotides read TGTGCCAGCAGCTTGGTCAGAGACTATGGCTACACCTTC. This sequence encodes CASSLVRDYGYTF.

This clone was detected only a few times. The rearrangement joins TRBV7-9 to TRBJ2-2; a possible D gene is TRBD1 (5 bases). This CDR3 has 13 residues. With 7 bases removed from V and 7 bases from J, the gap between germline ends came to 13 bases. Germline loops: CDR1 SEHNR, CDR2 FQNEAQ (reference sequence). CDR3 region: CASKGQVNGELFF. The DNA for the CDR3 is TGTGCCAGCAAGGGGCAGGTCAACGGGGAGCTGTTTTTT.

The chain employs TRBV10-3 and TRBJ1-1, with D unclear. The CDR3 has 14 amino acids. The germline gives CDR1 ENHRY, CDR2 SYGVKD. V lost 10 bases, J lost 0 bases, and 15 bases lay in between. The CDR3 bases are TGTGCCACCGGATCGGCGACATTGAACACTGAAGCTTTCTTT. The encoded protein is CATGSATLNTEAFF.

The count of this clone is one. The chain is built from TRBV9 and TRBJ2-2; 8 bases agree with TRBD1. Germline CDR1 and CDR2: SGDLS and YYNGEE. This CDR3 is 15 amino acids long. V gave up 2 bases and J gave up 2 bases; unmatched junction bases: 2. The chain's CDR3 is CASSVTGANTGELFF. The CDR3 coding sequence is TGTGCCAGCAGCGTGACAGGGGCCAACACCGGGGAGCTGTTTTTT.

The rearrangement joins TRBV4-1 to TRBJ2-7; 14 bases are a match to TRBD2. The CDR3 totals 16 residues. Per the germline V gene, CDR1 is MGHRA and CDR2 is YSYEKL. Trimming at V came to 4 bases and at J to 6 bases, leaving 8 bases not matched to a gene. CDR3 in DNA: TGCGCCAGCAGCCGCGACCCGGGACTAGCGGGGGCCGAGCAGTACTTC. As protein: CASSRDPGLAGAEQYF.

The chain employs TRBV19 and TRBJ1-5; maybe TRBD1 (5 bases). Trimming removed 7 bases at V and 6 bases at J, with 28 bases between. The CDR3 has 18 residues. Germline V lookup: CDR1 LNHDA, CDR2 SQIVND (reference sequence). CDR3 residues: CASTSGGRWGPRGQPQHF. The DNA of the CDR3 is TGTGCCAGTACCTCCGGAGGTAGGTGGGGCCCGCGGGGTCAGCCCCAGCATTTT.

This rearrangement joins TRBV4-2 to TRBJ2-3; 8 bases line up with TRBD2. This CDR3 is 15 amino acids long. Germline-derived CDR1 and CDR2 are LGHNA and YNFKEQ. J was trimmed by 4 bases and V by 4 bases; bases with no gene match: 7. The CDR3 is CASSRSGGNSDTQYF. The CDR3 DNA reads TGTGCCAGCAGCCGAAGCGGGGGCAACTCAGATACGCAGTATTTT.

The gene calls are TRBV7-6 and TRBJ2-6; D uncertain. Trimming removed 5 bases from V and 1 base from J, with 24 bases in between. CDR1 SGHVS and CDR2 FNYEAQ come from the germline V gene. This CDR3 is 20 amino acids long. CDR3 nucleotides: TGTGCCAGCAGCCCTAACTCCCATGGGCCAGGCCTATCTGGGGCCAACGTCCTGACTTTC. This gives the protein CASSPNSHGPGLSGANVLTF.

This clone has only a few counts. J is TRBJ1-5 and V is TRBV30; D gene unclear. V was shortened by 0 bases and J by 8 bases, with 17 bases between the two germline ends. The CDR3 is 15 amino acids. Germline V gene sequence: CDR1 GTSNPN, CDR2 SVGIG (reference sequence). The CDR3 sequence is CAWSVGLVVSEPQHF. CDR3 coding DNA: TGTGCCTGGAGTGTCGGTCTAGTGGTTAGCGAGCCCCAGCATTTT.

The chain joins TRBV30 to TRBJ2-7; the match to TRBD1 covers 7 bases. The CDR3 has 16 amino acids. The V gene end was trimmed by 0 bases and the J gene end by 3 bases; junction bases not matched to a gene: 11. CDR1 GTSNPN and CDR2 SVGIG come from the germline V gene (reference sequence). CDR3 protein: CAWSVSGTVPHYEQYF. The CDR3 nucleotides are TGTGCCTGGAGTGTCTCCGGGACAGTGCCCCACTACGAGCAGTACTTC.

This clone occurred once. This chain links TRBV5-1 with TRBJ1-6; a possible D gene is TRBD1 (5 bases). Germline V lookup: CDR1 SGHRS, CDR2 YFSETQ. V gave up 3 bases and J gave up 0 bases, with 16 bases separating them. This CDR3 region has 18 residues. The CDR3 region has the DNA TGCGCCAGCAGCTACTCCGGGGGGTTGAGCTCCTATAATTCACCCCTCCACTTT. It codes for CASSYSGGLSSYNSPLHF.

V usage is TRBV18 and J usage is TRBJ1-3; no definite D call. Germline V gene data show CDR1 as KGHSH and CDR2 as LQKENI. The CDR3 covers 16 residues. Trimming shortened V by 3 bases and J by 0 bases, and 12 bases separated the two germline ends. The CDR3 protein is CASSPGRTASGNTIYF. CDR3 DNA sequence: TGTGCCAGCTCACCCGGACGGACTGCCTCTGGAAACACCATATATTTT.

This chain joins TRBV18 and TRBJ2-7; D is possibly TRBD2 (6 bases). The CDR3 is 15 residues long. The V gene lost 4 bases and the J gene lost 6 bases, with 19 bases spanning the gap. Germline lookup yields CDR1 KGHSH and CDR2 LQKENI. CDR3 nucleotide sequence: TGTGCCAGCTCACTTCGACTAGATCCCGGTGGCGAGCAGTACTTC. Translating it yields CASSLRLDPGGEQYF.

The chain is built from TRBV6-1 and TRBJ1-4; D is uncertain. Trimming cost V 2 bases and J 6 bases, with 7 bases left between them. Germline V gene sequence: CDR1 MNHNS, CDR2 SASEGT. The CDR3 sequence is 13 residues long. CDR3 sequence: CASSERLHEKLFF. The CDR3, as DNA: TGTGCCAGCAGTGAACGATTGCATGAAAAACTGTTTTTT.

In its sample, this clone was seen once. The rearrangement uses TRBV29-1 and TRBJ2-7; 12 positions match TRBD1. Trimming took 6 bases from V and 6 from J; bases not matched to a gene: 6. Looked up from germline, CDR1 is SQVTM and CDR2 is ANQGSEA. CDR3 length equals 13 residues. CDR3 bases: TGCAGCGTCGCTGGGACAGGGGGCTCCGAGCAGTACTTC. This codes for CSVAGTGGSEQYF.

The rearrangement links TRBV7-9 to TRBJ1-2, with 11 bases matching TRBD1. The germline V gene encodes CDR1 SEHNR and CDR2 FQNEAQ (reference sequence). Trimming removed 5 bases from V and 4 bases from J; junction bases left unmatched: 6. CDR3 length: 15 amino acids. The CDR3 nucleotides read TGTGCCAGCAGCAACGACGGGACAGGGGGCTATGGCTACACCTTC. This encodes CASSNDGTGGYGYTF.

The chain has TRBV6-5 and TRBJ2-1, with a weak D call TRBD2 (6 bases). CDR1 and CDR2 (germline): MNHEY, SVGAGI. This CDR3 has 15 amino acids. V was trimmed by 6 bases and J by 1 base, leaving 13 bases between them. In nucleotides, the CDR3 is TGTGCCAGCAGAACCAATGGAGGGTCCTACAATGAGCAGTTCTTC. Protein product: CASRTNGGSYNEQFF.

This rearrangement joins TRBV30 to TRBJ2-2; 8 bases agree with TRBD1. In germline, CDR1 is GTSNPN, CDR2 SVGIG (reference sequence). This CDR3 is built from 13 residues. CDR3: CARQGQVTGELFF. CDR3 coding DNA: TGTGCTCGGCAGGGACAGGTTACCGGGGAGCTGTTTTTT.

In DNA form, the CDR3 reads TGTGCCAGCAGAAGTATGGGGGGGGACACCTACGAGCAGTACTTC. Translation: CASRSMGGDTYEQYF. The chain combines TRBV27 with TRBJ2-7, with D tentatively TRBD2 (7 bases). V lost 6 bases, J lost 2 bases, and 17 bases lay in between. Germline lookup yields CDR1 MNHEY and CDR2 SMNVEV (reference sequence). This CDR3 is 15 amino acids long.

The rearrangement uses TRBV5-5 and TRBJ1-5; the D is unclear. This CDR3 contains 16 residues. CDR1 SGHKS and CDR2 YYEKEE come from the germline V gene (reference sequence). The V gene lost 4 bases and the J gene lost 5 bases, with 19 bases spanning the gap. The CDR3 here is CASSPRRRADHQPQHF. The CDR3 DNA is TGTGCCAGCAGCCCCCGTCGTAGGGCAGACCATCAGCCCCAGCATTTT.

The chain couples TRBV7-9 to TRBJ2-2, with TRBD1 matching over 8 bases. V was pared by 6 bases and J by 7 bases, with 13 bases of the junction left unmatched. The CDR3 is 16 residues long. Germline V gene sequence: CDR1 SEHNR, CDR2 FQNEAQ (reference sequence). The CDR3 is CASRPRPGGAGGELFF. DNA of the CDR3: TGTGCCAGCAGACCCCGCCCAGGGGGCGCGGGCGGGGAGCTGTTTTTT.

This clone was counted a few times. The chain has TRBV9 and TRBJ1-6; TRBD1 matches 8 bases. The CDR3 has 15 residues. Looked up from germline, CDR1 is SGDLS and CDR2 is YYNGEE. Trimming removed 7 bases from V and 4 bases from J; junction bases left unmatched: 7. In DNA, the CDR3 is TGTGCCAGCTCGGGGAGACAGGGGTATAATTCACCCCTCCACTTT. Translation gives CASSGRQGYNSPLHF.

The J gene is TRBJ1-2, the V gene TRBV7-8, with 7 bases identical to TRBD1. V lost 7 bases, J lost 5 bases, and 13 bases stayed unmatched. This CDR3 spans 15 amino acids. The V gene's germline CDR1 is SGHVS and CDR2 FQNEAQ. The CDR3 sequence is CASTPRHRGDYGYTF. Written as DNA, the CDR3 is TGTGCCAGCACCCCCCGTCACAGGGGAGATTATGGCTACACCTTC.

The V and J genes are TRBV6-5 and TRBJ1-2; the D is unclear. CDR3 length equals 13 residues. Germline V CDR1 and CDR2: MNHEY, SVGAGI. The ends were cut back, 5 bases at V and 4 bases at J, with 11 bases in the middle. The CDR3 here is CASSTRRAYGYTF. The CDR3 region has the DNA TGTGCCAGCAGTACTCGCCGCGCCTATGGCTACACCTTC.

The gene calls are TRBV6-5 and TRBJ2-7; D is perhaps TRBD1 or TRBD2 (5 bases each). The CDR3 sequence is 16 residues long. V was trimmed by 0 bases and J by 4 bases, leaving 16 bases between them. The V gene's germline CDR1 is MNHEY and CDR2 SVGAGI. As DNA, the CDR3 is TGTGCCAGCAGTTACTCGACATTGGGGGTTTGGTACGAGCAGTACTTC. As protein: CASSYSTLGVWYEQYF.